Sequencing of this T cell receptor (beta chain) was carried out in a study of blood T cell repertoires in COVID-19. Study summary: Sources were T cells, B-cell-depleted T cells, or PBMCs; the material itself was cDNA or gDNA.

Original handling: Reference gene primer amplification gave nucleated cell count estimates. Data came from immunoSEQ multiplex PCR; TCRdb stores just in-frame clones and leaves some out. V and J calls and clone size are those listed in that table; D and trimming were worked out from the DNA. The data hold over 80,000 clones, with over 90% observed a single time. The V segment lost 0 bases and the J segment 4 bases; nucleotides outside the gene matches: 2. Germline values: CDR1 GTSNPN, CDR2 SVGIG (reference sequence). The CDR3 is made up of 13 amino acids. The chain recombines TRBV30 with TRBJ2-5; 7 nucleotides agree with TRBD1. The sample was peripheral blood. The TCR was taken from a man aged 55 to 70 with acute or convalescent COVID-19. CDR3 coding DNA: TGTGCCTGGAGTGTAAACAGGGGAGAGACCCAGTACTTC. The encoded protein is CAWSVNRGETQYF.